These 28 T cell receptor beta chains were all obtained from the same sample, sequenced in a study of T cell clonotyping in hematopoietic cell transplantation. Measured with immunoSEQ multiplex PCR; TCRdb has only the in-frame clones, and not every one. The sample gives nearly 20,000 clones, around 80% of which show up once; roughly 14% is in the top ten. Material for sequencing was peripheral blood mononuclear cells. These receptors came from a man between 60 and 75 years old in good health. Some clones in this sample may be carry-over from other donors' samples.

By share, this clone ranks as medium-sized. The J gene is TRBJ1-5, the V gene TRBV7-6; TRBD1 matches at 11 bases. Losses at the gene ends were 5 bases for V and 4 bases for J; bases not matched to a gene: 4. This CDR3 is 15 amino acids long. Per the germline V gene, CDR1 is SGHVS and CDR2 is FNYEAQ. CDR3 residues: CASSQGTGGNQPQHF. DNA of the CDR3: TGTGCCAGCAGCCAAGGGACAGGGGGTAATCAGCCCCAGCATTTT.

This chain links TRBV6-6 with TRBJ2-5, with 11 nucleotides matching TRBD2. CDR1 MNHNY and CDR2 SVGAGI come from the germline V gene (reference sequence). Germline trimming cut 5 bases from V and 5 bases from J; bases unmatched to any gene: 7. This CDR3 comprises 15 residues. The CDR3 DNA is TGTGCCAGCAGTATAGCGGGAGGGCCTTTGGAGACCCAGTACTTC. It encodes CASSIAGGPLETQYF.

This clone was observed a single time. The gene calls are TRBV30 and TRBJ2-3; TRBD1 or TRBD2 may be the D gene (5 bases each). V was trimmed by 3 bases and J by 2 bases, leaving 15 bases between them. Germline CDR1 is GTSNPN and CDR2 is SVGIG (reference sequence). This CDR3 is built from 15 residues. CDR3 residues: CAWRLFGGNTDTQYF. The DNA of the CDR3 is TGTGCCTGGAGGCTATTTGGGGGAAACACAGATACGCAGTATTTT.

The chain has TRBV11-2 and TRBJ2-2; no firm D call. The CDR3 runs to 13 residues. Germline V gives CDR1 SGHAT, CDR2 FQNNGV. V lost 5 bases and J lost 9, with 13 bases in between. This chain's CDR3 is CASSRPRRRELFF. CDR3 DNA sequence: TGTGCCAGCAGCCGCCCAAGACGCCGGGAGCTGTTTTTT.

The chain has TRBV5-6 and TRBJ1-3; tentatively, D is TRBD1 (5 bases). The CDR3 runs to 17 residues. Germline V lookup: CDR1 SGHDT, CDR2 YYEEEE. V was shortened by 2 bases and J by 0 bases, with 15 bases between the two germline ends. CDR3 nucleotide sequence: TGTGCCAGCAGCTTCCAGGGTGCGAGTCGCTCTGGAAACACCATATATTTT. This gives the protein CASSFQGASRSGNTIYF.

The rearrangement joins TRBV18 to TRBJ2-7; TRBD2 might be the D (6 bases). Trimming stripped 4 bases from V and 6 bases from J, with 16 bases between. Germline values: CDR1 KGHSH, CDR2 LQKENI. The CDR3 loop spans 14 amino acids. The CDR3 DNA reads TGTGCCAGCTCACAGAGGGGAGGTGACGCCGAGCAGTACTTC. Protein: CASSQRGGDAEQYF. The full variable domain, rest sourced from reference TRBV18 and TRBJ2-7, is NAGVMQNPRHLVRRRGQEARLRCSPMKGHSHVYWYRQLPEEGLKFMVYLQKENIIDESGMPKERFSAEFPKEGPSILRIQQVVRGDSAAYFCASSQRGGDAEQYFGPGTRLTVT.

The chain uses TRBV29-1 and TRBJ2-7; D might be TRBD1 (6 bases). V dropped 7 bases and J dropped 5 bases, with 18 bases sitting between them. CDR3 length equals 13 residues. Germline-derived CDR1 and CDR2 are SQVTM and ANQGSEA. For the CDR3, the DNA is TGCAGCGGGTTGGGGGCGCGGGTCGACGAGCAGTACTTC. It codes for CSGLGARVDEQYF.

The chain joins TRBV6-1 to TRBJ1-6; perhaps TRBD1 as D (6 bases). The germline CDR1 and CDR2 sequences are MNHNS and SASEGT. The CDR3 has 15 residues. Between the trimmed V and J ends, which lost 6 bases and 6 bases, there was a span of 15 bases. The CDR3 coding sequence is TGTGCCAGCAGGCGTTATGAGGGGGTTAATTCACCCCTCCACTTT. This gives the protein CASRRYEGVNSPLHF.

This clone has more than one count but fewer than ten. The gene calls are TRBV5-1 and TRBJ1-3, with a tentative D call TRBD1 (5 bases). Trimming removed 3 bases at V and 7 bases at J, with 14 bases between. The length of the CDR3 is 14 residues. Germline CDR1 and CDR2: SGHRS and YFSETQ. In nucleotides, the CDR3 is TGCGCCAGCAGCTACACCGGTGGGGGGAACACCATATATTTT. This codes for CASSYTGGGNTIYF.

V and J are TRBV6-5 and TRBJ2-2; 9 bases are a match to TRBD2. Germline-derived CDR1 and CDR2 are MNHEY and SVGAGI. This CDR3 comprises 15 residues. Germline trimming cut 5 bases from V and 3 bases from J; bases unmatched to any gene: 4. The CDR3 region is CASSPAGGHTGELFF. CDR3 DNA sequence: TGTGCCAGCAGTCCAGCGGGGGGCCACACCGGGGAGCTGTTTTTT.

The gene calls are TRBV29-1 and TRBJ2-3, with TRBD1 matching 8 bases. The CDR3 is 14 residues long. Trimming cost V 3 bases and J 5 bases; bases outside gene matches: 7. Per the germline V gene, CDR1 is SQVTM and CDR2 is ANQGSEA. As DNA, the CDR3 is TGCAGCGTTGAGGACAGGGAGCGAGGAGATACGCAGTATTTT. Translating gives CSVEDRERGDTQYF.

The DNA for the CDR3 is TGTGCCAGCAGACCCAAAAGGGGAAACACCATATATTTT. This gives the protein CASRPKRGNTIYF. This chain links TRBV6-1 with TRBJ1-3; D remains ambiguous. V lost 6 bases and J lost 4, with 10 bases in between. This CDR3 region has 13 residues. Germline lookup yields CDR1 MNHNS and CDR2 SASEGT.

The chain uses TRBV30 and TRBJ1-4; 8 nucleotides match TRBD1. The CDR3 spans 13 residues. In germline, CDR1 is GTSNPN, CDR2 SVGIG (reference sequence). Trimming cost V 3 bases and J 3 bases; bases outside gene matches: 0. The CDR3 loop reads CAWSRGPNEKLFF. The CDR3 DNA is TGTGCCTGGAGCAGGGGGCCTAATGAAAAACTGTTTTTT.

Only one count was recorded for this clone. The chain recombines TRBV7-6 with TRBJ2-2; 10 bases map to TRBD1. Germline loops: CDR1 SGHVS, CDR2 FNYEAQ. This CDR3 contains 16 residues. J was trimmed by 3 bases and V by 3 bases; bases with no gene match: 4. Written as DNA, the CDR3 is TGTGCCAGCAGCTTCGGGACAGGGGAATACACCGGGGAGCTGTTTTTT. It encodes CASSFGTGEYTGELFF.

The chain combines TRBV6-1 with TRBJ1-1; a weak D match, TRBD1 (5 bases). Deletions cut 0 bases from V and 3 bases from J, with 11 bases between. The CDR3 consists of 15 residues. From germline, CDR1 is MNHNS and CDR2 SASEGT. CDR3 amino acids: CASSEAWTGDTEAFF. DNA for the CDR3: TGTGCCAGCAGTGAAGCGTGGACGGGGGACACTGAAGCTTTCTTT.

The chain links TRBV6-5 to TRBJ2-5; the D call may be TRBD1 or TRBD2 (5 bases each). The V and J ends lost 4 bases and 7 bases respectively, with 7 bases between them. Germline V CDR1 and CDR2: MNHEY, SVGAGI. The CDR3 loop spans 11 amino acids. In nucleotides, the CDR3 is TGTGCCAGCAGTTTCGGGGCGACCCAGTACTTC. Translation gives CASSFGATQYF.

The chain uses TRBV6-1 and TRBJ1-5, with D perhaps matching TRBD1 (5 bases). The CDR3 loop spans 15 amino acids. The germline V gene has CDR1 MNHNS and CDR2 SASEGT. Trimming stripped 7 bases from V and 3 bases from J, with 16 bases between. The CDR3 DNA follows: TGTGCCAGCACCTATGGGGGGGGTTTCAATCAGCCCCAGCATTTT. Translating it yields CASTYGGGFNQPQHF.

The chain employs TRBV28 and TRBJ1-5; D might be TRBD1 (6 bases). V was clipped by 6 bases and J by 4 bases, with 10 bases between them. CDR1 MDHEN and CDR2 SYDVKM come from the germline V gene. This CDR3 is 13 amino acids long. The CDR3 region has the DNA TGTGCCAGCAGGGGGGCAGTTAATCAGCCCCAGCATTTT. It codes for CASRGAVNQPQHF.

This chain links TRBV30 with TRBJ1-2; TRBD1 is a possible D gene (5 bases). V shed 3 bases and J shed 4 bases, with 9 bases lying between them. The CDR3 runs to 12 residues. The germline gives CDR1 GTSNPN, CDR2 SVGIG (reference sequence). The CDR3 sequence is CAWRTARYGYTF. The DNA for the CDR3 is TGTGCCTGGAGGACAGCTCGCTATGGCTACACCTTC. The full variable domain, rest sourced from reference TRBV30 and TRBJ1-2, is SQTIHQWPATLVQPVGSPLSLECTVEGTSNPNLYWYRQAAGRGLQLLFYSVGIGQISSEVPQNLSASRPQDRQFILSSKKLLLSDSGFYLCAWRTARYGYTFGSGTRLTVV.

V gene TRBV4-1 combines with J gene TRBJ1-3; D is unresolved. V gave up 0 bases and J gave up 8 bases, with 23 bases separating them. The CDR3 is 18 residues long. The germline gives CDR1 MGHRA, CDR2 YSYEKL. CDR3 in amino acids: CASSQDETGGSSRDTIYF. The CDR3, as DNA: TGCGCCAGCAGCCAAGATGAAACGGGAGGGAGCTCGAGGGACACCATATATTTT.

CDR3 amino acids: CASSWGLVRDEQFF. CDR3 nucleotides: TGCGCCAGCAGCTGGGGCCTCGTGAGGGATGAGCAGTTCTTC. V usage is TRBV5-1 and J usage is TRBJ2-1; D possibly matches TRBD1 or TRBD2 (5 bases each). The germline gives CDR1 SGHRS, CDR2 YFSETQ. V gave up 3 bases and J gave up 8 bases, with 15 bases separating them. This CDR3 comprises 14 residues.

This clone was detected only a few times. This sequence joins TRBV4-1 and TRBJ1-3; D is unclear. Deletions cut 1 base from V and 5 bases from J, with 15 bases between. The CDR3 runs to 16 residues. Germline V gene sequence: CDR1 MGHRA, CDR2 YSYEKL. The CDR3 spells CASSQAPSGSRNTIYF. CDR3 sequence (DNA): TGCGCCAGCAGCCAAGCCCCTTCGGGAAGCCGAAACACCATATATTTT.

The chain joins TRBV5-1 to TRBJ2-2; 9 positions agree with TRBD2. The CDR3 runs to 15 residues. Germline V gene data show CDR1 as SGHRS and CDR2 as YFSETQ. After removal of 4 bases from V and 6 bases from J, the junction contained 7 bases not matched to a gene. Written as DNA, the CDR3 is TGCGCCAGCAGCACCCGCGGGGGGGCCTCCGGGGAGCTGTTTTTT. It encodes CASSTRGGASGELFF.

The chain links TRBV15 to TRBJ2-4, with TRBD2 matching over 7 bases. The V gene end was trimmed by 4 bases and the J gene end by 0 bases; junction bases not matched to a gene: 9. Germline CDR1 reads LNHNV; CDR2 reads YYDKDF (reference sequence). There are 17 residues in the CDR3. The CDR3 sequence is CATSTLERGLAKNIQYF. CDR3 nucleotides: TGTGCCACCAGCACCCTGGAGCGGGGCCTAGCCAAAAACATTCAGTACTTC.

This clone was recorded once. The genes are TRBV19 and TRBJ1-1; the D is unclear. There are 15 residues in the CDR3. Germline-derived CDR1 and CDR2 are LNHDA and SQIVND (reference sequence). V was shortened by 7 bases and J by 0 bases, with 15 bases between the two germline ends. CDR3 in amino acids: CASKATLGMNTEAFF. Here the CDR3 DNA reads TGTGCCAGTAAGGCTACTTTGGGGATGAACACTGAAGCTTTCTTT. The full variable domain, its missing parts supplied by reference TRBV19 and TRBJ1-1, is DGGITQSPKYLFRKEGQNVTLSCEQNLNHDAMYWYRQDPGQGLRLIYYSQIVNDFQKGDIAEGYSVSREKKESFPLTVTSAQKNPTAFYLCASKATLGMNTEAFFGQGTRLTVV.

V is TRBV5-6 and J is TRBJ1-5, with D tentatively TRBD1 (5 bases). Per germline, CDR1 SGHDT and CDR2 YYEEEE. Between the trimmed V and J ends, which lost 4 bases and 5 bases, there was a span of 19 bases. This CDR3 comprises 16 residues. CDR3 sequence: CASSLSPDSSDQPQHF. The CDR3 DNA sequence: TGTGCCAGCAGCCTATCCCCAGACAGTTCGGATCAGCCCCAGCATTTT.

The rearrangement links TRBV29-1 to TRBJ2-3; the D gene is possibly TRBD2 (7 bases). Germline V gene lookup returns CDR1 SQVTM and CDR2 ANQGSEA. With 3 bases removed from V and 2 bases from J, the gap between germline ends came to 12 bases. This CDR3 comprises 14 residues. CDR3 region: CSVDRGAYTDTQYF. The CDR3 DNA reads TGCAGCGTTGATCGGGGGGCGTACACAGATACGCAGTATTTT.

The V and J genes are TRBV7-2 and TRBJ1-5; no firm D call. The CDR3 length is 14 residues. V shed 5 bases and J shed 4 bases, with 12 bases lying between them. CDR1 and CDR2 from the germline V gene are SGHTA and FQGNSA. The DNA for the CDR3 is TGTGCCAGCAGCCCTAGATCGAGTAATCAGCCCCAGCATTTT. Translating gives CASSPRSSNQPQHF.